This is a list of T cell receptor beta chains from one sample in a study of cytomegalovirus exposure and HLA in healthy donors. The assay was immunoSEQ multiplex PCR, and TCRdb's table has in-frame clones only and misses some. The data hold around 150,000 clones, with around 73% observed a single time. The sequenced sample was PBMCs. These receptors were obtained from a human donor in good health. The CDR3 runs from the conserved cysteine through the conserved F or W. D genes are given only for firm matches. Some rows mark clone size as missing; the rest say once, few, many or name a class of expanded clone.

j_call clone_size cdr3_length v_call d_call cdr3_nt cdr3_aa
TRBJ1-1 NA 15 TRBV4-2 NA TGTGCCAGCAGCCACCCGACAGATCAGCGCACTGAAGCTTTCTTT CASSHPTDQRTEAFF
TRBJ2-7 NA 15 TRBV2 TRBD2 TGTGCCAGCAGTGAAACCCCTAGCGGCTCCTACGAGCAGTACTTC CASSETPSGSYEQYF
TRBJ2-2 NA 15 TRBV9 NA TGTGCCAGCAGCGTATGGGAGCGGGCATCCGGGGAGCTGTTTTTT CASSVWERASGELFF
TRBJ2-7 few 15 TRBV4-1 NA TGCGCCAGCAGCCAAGGGACGCCCCGCGGGGACGAGCAGTACTTC CASSQGTPRGDEQYF
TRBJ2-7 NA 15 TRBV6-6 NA TGTGCCAGCAGCCTAGTAGTCCCCCGTTCCTACGAGCAGTACTTC CASSLVVPRSYEQYF
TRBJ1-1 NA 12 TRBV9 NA TGTGCCAGCAGCGGCGGAAACACTGAAGCTTTCTTT CASSGGNTEAFF
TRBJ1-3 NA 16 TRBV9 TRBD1 TGTGCCAGCAGCTTGGGAAGGACAGGGAGCGGGAACACCATATATTTT CASSLGRTGSGNTIYF
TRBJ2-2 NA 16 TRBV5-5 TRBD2 TGTGCCAGCAGCCCCCTAGGCGGGGGAGGCACCGGGGAGCTGTTTTTT CASSPLGGGGTGELFF
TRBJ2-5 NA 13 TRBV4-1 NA TGCGCCAGCAGTGAGACACAACAAGAGACCCAGTACTTC CASSETQQETQYF
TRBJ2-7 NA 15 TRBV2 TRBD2 TGTGCCAGCAGCCCGACTAGCGGGAGGGAGTACGAGCAGTACTTC CASSPTSGREYEQYF
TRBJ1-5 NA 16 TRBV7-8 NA TGTGCCAGTAGCCAAGCGGGGGGACAAGCCATCCAGCCCCAGCATTTT CASSQAGGQAIQPQHF
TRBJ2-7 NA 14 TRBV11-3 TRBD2 TGTGCCAGCAGCTTAGGGCTAGCGGGAGACGAGCAGTACTTC CASSLGLAGDEQYF
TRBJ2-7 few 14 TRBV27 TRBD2 TGTGCCAGCGGATATAGCGGGGCCATCTACGAGCAGTACTTC CASGYSGAIYEQYF
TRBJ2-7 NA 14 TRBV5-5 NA TGTGCCAGCAGCTTGAAGGACAGATTGTGCGAGCAGTACTTC CASSLKDRLCEQYF
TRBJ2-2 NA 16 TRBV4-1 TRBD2 TGCGCCAGCAGCCAAGCCAGCGGGGGGAACACCGGGGAGCTGTTTTTT CASSQASGGNTGELFF
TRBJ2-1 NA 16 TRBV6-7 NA TGTGCCAGCAGTTACGAGTGGGGCAGGGTAGGGAATGAGCAGTTCTTC CASSYEWGRVGNEQFF
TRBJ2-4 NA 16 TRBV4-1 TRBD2 TGCGCCAGCAGCCAGCTCGGTGGACTAGGGAAAAACATTCAGTACTTC CASSQLGGLGKNIQYF
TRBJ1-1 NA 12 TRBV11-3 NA TGTGCCAGCAGCCCCACAGACCTTGAAGCTTTCTTT CASSPTDLEAFF
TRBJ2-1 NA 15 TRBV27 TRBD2 TGTGCCAGCAGTTCACTAGCGGGAGGGACGAATGAGCAGTTCTTC CASSSLAGGTNEQFF
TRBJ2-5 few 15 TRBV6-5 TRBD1 TGTGCCAGCAGTAACCGGGACAGGGTACGGGAGACCCAGTACTTC CASSNRDRVRETQYF
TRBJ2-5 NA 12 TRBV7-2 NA TGTGCCAGCAGCTCTTATTCGGAGACCCAGTACTTC CASSSYSETQYF
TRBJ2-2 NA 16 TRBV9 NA TGTGCCAGCAGCGTAGTGGGAGTGATCTCGGGCGGGGAGCTGTTTTTT CASSVVGVISGGELFF
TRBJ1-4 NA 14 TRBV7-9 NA TGTTCCAGCAGCTTTCTCCCCAGTCGTGAAAAACTGTTTTTT CSSSFLPSREKLFF
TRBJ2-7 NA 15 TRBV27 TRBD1 TGTGCCAGCAGTTTATCGGGGACAGGGAGTAGCGAGCAGTACTTC CASSLSGTGSSEQYF
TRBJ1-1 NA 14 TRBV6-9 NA TGTGCCAGCAGTCCCGGGGGATCGAACACTGAAGCTTTCTTT CASSPGGSNTEAFF
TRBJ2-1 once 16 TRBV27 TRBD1 TGTGCCAGCAGTTGGGACAGGCCTAGTCTGAGGAATGAGCAGTTCTTC CASSWDRPSLRNEQFF
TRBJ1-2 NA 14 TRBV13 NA TGTGCCAGCAGCTTGTTTCAGGGTAGGGATGGCTACACCTTC CASSLFQGRDGYTF
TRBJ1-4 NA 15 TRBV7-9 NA TGTGCCAGCAGCCTTTTTTTGCGGATTAATGAAAAACTGTTTTTT CASSLFLRINEKLFF
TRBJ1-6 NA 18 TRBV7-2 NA TGTGCCAGCAGCTTAGGGACGTTGATCGGGGTGACGGATTCACCCCTCCACTTT CASSLGTLIGVTDSPLHF
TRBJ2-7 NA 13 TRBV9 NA TGTGCCAGCAGCGGGACAGAGGCCTATGAGCAGTACTTC CASSGTEAYEQYF
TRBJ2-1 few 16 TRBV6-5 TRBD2 TGTGCCAGCAGTTACTACTTTAGCGGGACAAGAGATGAGCAGTTCTTC CASSYYFSGTRDEQFF
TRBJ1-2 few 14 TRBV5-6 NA TGTGCCAGCAGCTTCTTCGGGAAGGGATATGGCTACACCTTC CASSFFGKGYGYTF
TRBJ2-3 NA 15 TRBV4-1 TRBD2 TGCGCCAGCAGCTACGCTAGCGGGAGCACAGATACGCAGTATTTT CASSYASGSTDTQYF
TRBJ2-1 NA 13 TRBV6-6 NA TGTGCCAGCAGTTATAGCTCCTACAATGAGCAGTTCTTC CASSYSSYNEQFF
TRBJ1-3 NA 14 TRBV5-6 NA TGTGCCAGCAGCTTGGTGGCAGGGAGAAACACCATATATTTT CASSLVAGRNTIYF
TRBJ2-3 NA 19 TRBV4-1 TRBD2 TGCGCCAGCAGCCAAGTTCGCACTAGCGGGAGTGGTGAGTCAGATACGCAGTATTTT CASSQVRTSGSGESDTQYF
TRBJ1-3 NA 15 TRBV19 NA TGTGCCAGTGCTCCCCCAGGACTCTCTGGAAACACCATATATTTT CASAPPGLSGNTIYF
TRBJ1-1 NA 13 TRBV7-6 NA TGTGCCAGCAGCTTGGCGGCGAACACTGAAGCTTTCTTT CASSLAANTEAFF
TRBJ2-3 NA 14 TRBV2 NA TGTGCCAGCAGTGACTCTAGCTCCTTTGGGTCGCAGTATTTT CASSDSSSFGSQYF